This T cell receptor (beta chain) was sequenced in a study of blood T cell repertoires in COVID-19. Trimming stripped 6 bases from V and 4 bases from J, with 11 bases between. The germline V gene has CDR1 SNHLY and CDR2 FYNNEI. The CDR3 loop spans 13 amino acids. Authors' analysis steps: The authors estimated nucleated cell counts from reference gene primer amplification. The repertoire was sequenced with immunoSEQ multiplex PCR; TCRdb's copy has only in-frame clones and lacks some. V, J and clone size derive from that table, while D and trimming were established from the DNA sequence. Of tens of thousands of clones in the sample, 75% to 85% were seen once.

Input material: peripheral blood. V usage is TRBV2 and J usage is TRBJ2-3; no reliable D call. This clonotype was sampled from a woman of 80 years or more with acute or convalescent COVID-19. The CDR3 protein is CASSTMIPDTQYF. The CDR3 bases are TGTGCCAGCAGCACTATGATACCAGATACGCAGTATTTT. The whole variable domain, remainder taken from reference TRBV2 and TRBJ2-3, is EPEVTQTPSHQVTQMGQEVILRCVPISNHLYFYWYRQILGQKVEFLVSFYNNEISEKSEIFDDQFSVERPDGSNFTLKIRSTKLEDSAMYFCASSTMIPDTQYFGPGTRLTVL.